The T cell receptor (beta chain) described here comes from a study of blood T cell repertoires in COVID-19. Study-wide background: The United States, Italy and Spain supplied acute and convalescent COVID-19 samples.

Profiling relied on immunoSEQ multiplex PCR, and the TCRdb table lists in-frame clones only, not all of them. Of 150,000 to 200,000 clones listed, roughly 84% are singletons. Participant-reported clinical history was the basis for cohort assignment. This clonotype was sampled from a human donor with acute COVID-19. The donor label of this sample is uncertain. Sequencing was performed on PBMCs or T cells enriched from blood (not recorded which).

The CDR3 here is CASSRYSNQPQHF. The CDR3 DNA reads TGTGCCAGCAGCAGATATAGCAATCAGCCCCAGCATTTT. The genes are TRBV6-5 and TRBJ1-5, with D hard to call. Per the germline V gene, CDR1 is MNHEY and CDR2 is SVGAGI. This CDR3 region has 13 residues. V was pared by 6 bases and J by 0 bases, with 6 bases between.